This T cell receptor (beta chain) was documented in a study of TIL therapy for anti-PD-1-resistant metastatic lung cancer. Points from the study as a whole: After infusion, TIL clonotypes partly replaced peripheral T cells and declined over months.

This was the immunoSEQ v3 assay. Some clones are missing from TCRdb's copy, which holds only in-frame ones; the method was immunoSEQ multiplex PCR. This sample has tens of thousands of clones; around 81% occur once, and the top ten carry roughly 7%. Concerning this clone itself: Its antigen is currently unknown.

Time point described: pre-treatment sample, taken before nivolumab and TIL therapy. The germline V gene has CDR1 SGHTA and CDR2 FQGTGA. CDR3 size: 13 residues. The V end lost 5 bases, the J end lost 5 bases, and 12 bases lay between the germline ends. This receptor was obtained from a person aged 25 to 80 with non-small cell lung cancer. This sample comprised blood, obtained at baseline. The genes are TRBV7-3 and TRBJ2-5, with D uncertain. The CDR3 sequence is CASSAQSPETQYF. The CDR3 bases are TGTGCCAGCAGCGCCCAAAGCCCTGAGACCCAGTACTTC.